A single sample gave rise to the 28 T cell receptor beta chains below, sequenced in a study of shared clonotypes between healthy human individuals. Sequenced by immunoSEQ multiplex PCR; TCRdb stores in-frame clones only, minus some. This repertoire shows roughly 450,000 clones, 70% to 80% found once; its top ten account for 10% to 15%. Material for sequencing was PBMCs. These TCRs come from a woman aged 40-49 years in good health. Some clones in this sample may be carry-over from other donors' samples.

This clone came up many times. The chain employs TRBV5-4 and TRBJ2-7; no firm D call. The CDR3 covers 11 residues. The ends were cut back, 6 bases at V and 0 bases at J, with 4 bases in the middle. The germline gives CDR1 SGHNT, CDR2 YYREEE (reference sequence). The CDR3 reads CASTDSYEQYF. In DNA form, the CDR3 reads TGTGCCAGCACCGACTCCTACGAGCAGTACTTC.

The sample holds a few counts of this clone. The CDR3: CAISDEQDGEQYF. In nucleotides, the CDR3 is TGTGCCATCAGTGATGAGCAGGACGGCGAGCAGTACTTC. The V call is TRBV10-3, the J call TRBJ2-5; no clear D. The DNA matches TRBJ2-7 better at its end, which makes the J call doubtful. CDR3 size: 13 residues. CDR1 and CDR2 from the germline V gene are ENHRY and SYGVKD.

This clone was seen at least ten times. The V and J genes are TRBV10-2 and TRBJ2-2; D gene uncertain. Germline CDR1 and CDR2: WSHSY and SAAADI. The CDR3 contains 14 residues. Trimming removed 7 bases from V and 1 base from J, with 10 bases in between. Here the CDR3 DNA reads TGCGCCAGCAAGCTAGACGTGAACACCGGGGAGCTGTTTTTT. It codes for CASKLDVNTGELFF.

This sequence joins TRBV5-1 and TRBJ1-2, with TRBD1 identical over 7 bases. After removal of 2 bases from V and 2 bases from J, the junction contained 6 bases not matched to a gene. This CDR3 is built from 15 residues. The germline V gene encodes CDR1 SGHRS and CDR2 YFSETQ. As DNA, the CDR3 is TGCGCCAGCAGCTTACAGGGACAGCCCAACTATGGCTACACCTTC. This translates into CASSLQGQPNYGYTF.

This clone came up once. V and J are TRBV11-2 and TRBJ2-7; a possible D gene is TRBD1 (6 bases). V shed 5 bases and J shed 0 bases, with 23 bases lying between them. CDR1 and CDR2 from the germline V gene are SGHAT and FQNNGV. There are 18 residues in the CDR3. CDR3 coding DNA: TGTGCCAGCAGCCGCGCACCCAATACAGGGTTTCTCTCCTACGAGCAGTACTTC. Its translation: CASSRAPNTGFLSYEQYF.

V is TRBV28 and J is TRBJ2-7; 10 nucleotides line up with TRBD2. The J segment lost 2 bases and the V segment lost 5 bases, leaving 9 bases of the junction unmatched. From germline, CDR1 is MDHEN and CDR2 SYDVKM. The CDR3 length is 16 residues. The CDR3 spells CASSHHGLAVAYEQYF. The CDR3 nucleotides read TGTGCCAGCAGTCATCACGGACTAGCGGTCGCCTACGAGCAGTACTTC.

V is TRBV29-1 and J is TRBJ1-1; TRBD1 aligns across 9 bases. V was clipped by 7 bases and J by 4 bases; unmatched bases: 4. The V gene's germline CDR1 is SQVTM and CDR2 ANQGSEA. There are 12 residues in the CDR3. CDR3 region: CSARTGATEAFF. Written as DNA, the CDR3 is TGCAGCGCTCGGACAGGGGCCACTGAAGCTTTCTTT.

The V gene is TRBV2, the J gene TRBJ2-1, with 11 bases identical to TRBD2. The CDR3 consists of 14 residues. V was clipped by 6 bases and J by 4 bases; unmatched bases: 2. Germline CDR1 and CDR2: SNHLY and FYNNEI. As DNA, the CDR3 is TGTGCCAGCAGGGGACTAGCGGAGTACAATGAGCAGTTCTTC. It yields the protein CASRGLAEYNEQFF.

This clone showed up just once. The same CDR3 is also encoded by other DNA sequences in this sample. The J gene is TRBJ2-5, the V gene TRBV7-3; 7 bases align to TRBD1. Unmatched junction bases numbered 5, after V lost 5 bases and J lost 2 bases. This CDR3 has 14 residues. CDR1 is SGHTA, CDR2 FQGTGA, per germline. CDR3 in DNA: TGTGCCAGCAGCCCGACAGGGCATCAAGAGACCCAGTACTTC. Its protein is CASSPTGHQETQYF.

V and J are TRBV6-5 and TRBJ1-1; D is possibly TRBD1 (5 bases). Germline CDR1 MNHEY, CDR2 SVGAGI. Deletions cut 2 bases from V and 5 bases from J, with 18 bases between. The CDR3 spans 16 residues. The CDR3 DNA follows: TGTGCCAGCAGTTACCCCCCGGGACGGGCGAGAACTGAAGCTTTCTTT. Protein sequence: CASSYPPGRARTEAFF.

The chain links TRBV7-6 to TRBJ1-1, with D hard to call. Germline assignment: CDR1 SGHVS and CDR2 FNYEAQ. Trimming cost V 5 bases and J 1 base, with 8 bases left between them. This CDR3 comprises 13 residues. Written as DNA, the CDR3 is TGTGCCAGCAGCCGGACGGGGAACACTGAAGCTTTCTTT. Translating gives CASSRTGNTEAFF.

J is TRBJ2-1 and V is TRBV15; 9 bases match TRBD1. From germline, CDR1 is LNHNV and CDR2 YYDKDF (reference sequence). The trim removed 3 bases at V and 5 bases at J, leaving 11 bases unmatched. This CDR3 spans 17 amino acids. CDR3: CATSRALGQGVDNEQFF. As DNA, the CDR3 is TGTGCCACCAGCAGGGCCCTGGGACAGGGAGTGGACAATGAGCAGTTCTTC.

The V gene is TRBV7-8, the J gene TRBJ2-3, with 8 bases identical to TRBD1. The V and J ends lost 4 bases and 3 bases, in that order; junction bases with no gene match: 9. CDR3 length: 16 amino acids. Germline lookup yields CDR1 SGHVS and CDR2 FQNEAQ. The CDR3, as DNA: TGTGCCAGCAGCTGGCGACAGGGGTTTTCTACAGATACGCAGTATTTT. This gives the protein CASSWRQGFSTDTQYF.

The rearrangement links TRBV29-1 to TRBJ1-2; no clear D gene. Germline V gives CDR1 SQVTM, CDR2 ANQGSEA. Trimming removed 7 bases from V and 5 bases from J, with 17 bases in between. The CDR3 extends over 13 amino acids. This chain's CDR3 is CSAEGWGGYGYTF. CDR3 coding DNA: TGCAGCGCCGAGGGATGGGGAGGATATGGCTACACCTTC.

This clone has only a few counts. The rearrangement uses TRBV6-6 and TRBJ1-1, with D unclear. Germline CDR1 is MNHNY and CDR2 is SVGAGI (reference sequence). V was trimmed by 3 bases and J by 0 bases, leaving 11 bases between them. CDR3 length: 15 amino acids. The CDR3 is CASSYSRTVNTEAFF. The CDR3 nucleotides read TGTGCCAGCAGTTATTCGAGGACTGTGAACACTGAAGCTTTCTTT.

Only one count was recorded for this clone. The CDR3 region has the DNA TGTGCCAGAAGCTTGGCTGTCATTTTTCAGCCCCAGCATTTT. Its protein product is CARSLAVIFQPQHF. The rearrangement joins TRBV5-3 to TRBJ1-5; no definite D call. TRBV5-3 is an open reading frame whose function is uncertain. The V end was cut by 0 bases, the J end by 6 bases, with 10 bases between. This CDR3 is built from 14 residues.

The gene calls are TRBV11-3 and TRBJ2-7; TRBD1 aligns across 7 bases. This CDR3 is built from 14 residues. Germline CDR1 SGHNT, CDR2 YENEEA. V shed 0 bases, J shed 1 base, and the junction held 0 bases outside the gene matches. The CDR3 DNA reads as TGTGCCAGCAGCTTAGAGGGACAGTCCTACGAGCAGTACTTC. Translated: CASSLEGQSYEQYF.

This chain uses TRBV28 with TRBJ1-1; D remains ambiguous. CDR1 MDHEN and CDR2 SYDVKM come from the germline V gene. The CDR3 runs to 11 residues. The V end was cut by 8 bases, the J end by 7 bases, with 11 bases between. CDR3 sequence reads: CASSRSLEAFF. CDR3 DNA sequence: TGTGCCAGCTCCAGGTCGCTTGAAGCTTTCTTT.

The chain is built from TRBV27 and TRBJ2-7; TRBD1 matches at 10 bases. V shed 6 bases and J 3 bases; nucleotides not matched to a gene: 5. CDR3 size: 14 residues. The V gene's germline CDR1 is MNHEY and CDR2 SMNVEV (reference sequence). The CDR3 here is CASRRGQGIYEQYF. The DNA of the CDR3 is TGTGCCAGCAGAAGGGGACAGGGGATCTACGAGCAGTACTTC.

This rearrangement joins TRBV11-3 to TRBJ2-1; D gene unclear. Germline V gene data show CDR1 as SGHNT and CDR2 as YENEEA. This CDR3 contains 14 residues. Trimming took off 0 bases at V and 1 base at J, with 4 bases between the two ends. CDR3 nucleotide sequence: TGTGCCAGCAGCTTAGACAGTTCCTACAATGAGCAGTTCTTC. It specifies CASSLDSSYNEQFF.

The chain is built from TRBV13 and TRBJ1-3; tentative D call: TRBD1 (5 bases). Trimming cost V 7 bases and J 0 bases, with 19 bases left between them. The germline gives CDR1 PRHDT, CDR2 FYEKMQ (reference sequence). CDR3 length equals 17 residues. The CDR3 loop is CASKGFLDTSSGNTIYF. CDR3 bases: TGTGCCAGCAAAGGATTCTTGGACACCAGCTCTGGAAACACCATATATTTT.

This clone has just one count. The gene calls are TRBV27 and TRBJ1-2, with TRBD1 matching over 10 bases. Trimming at V came to 5 bases and at J to 8 bases, leaving 5 bases not matched to a gene. The CDR3 totals 13 residues. CDR1 is MNHEY and CDR2 is SMNVEV in the germline V gene (reference sequence). The CDR3 sequence: CASSPRTGGGYTF. The CDR3 DNA is TGTGCCAGCAGTCCGAGGACAGGGGGGGGCTACACCTTC.

The chain recombines TRBV18 with TRBJ2-1; 10 bases agree with TRBD2. Germline V gives CDR1 KGHSH, CDR2 LQKENI. The CDR3 is 14 residues long. V trimming: 1 base; J trimming: 6 bases; junction bases outside the gene matches: 0. The CDR3 loop is CASSPQREGNEQFF. CDR3 sequence (DNA): TGTGCCAGCTCACCACAGCGGGAGGGCAATGAGCAGTTCTTC.

This rearrangement joins TRBV5-6 to TRBJ2-7; weak D call: TRBD2 (6 bases). CDR3 length: 12 residues. The V and J ends lost 2 bases and 9 bases respectively, with 12 bases between them. Germline V gene data show CDR1 as SGHDT and CDR2 as YYEEEE. DNA for the CDR3: TGTGCCAGCAGCTTAACTCCCGGGGGGCAGTACTTC. Protein sequence: CASSLTPGGQYF.

This rearrangement joins TRBV18 to TRBJ1-2; TRBD1 agrees at 8 bases. Germline V gives CDR1 KGHSH, CDR2 LQKENI. J lost 4 bases, V lost 2 bases, and 3 bases had no gene match. The CDR3 is 14 residues long. CDR3 region: CASSPSGGGYGYTF. In nucleotides, the CDR3 is TGTGCCAGCTCACCATCAGGGGGCGGCTATGGCTACACCTTC.

The chain is built from TRBV29-1 and TRBJ1-4; TRBD1 matches 7 bases. Germline values: CDR1 SQVTM, CDR2 ANQGSEA. The CDR3 is 13 residues long. The V gene end was trimmed by 1 base and the J gene end by 6 bases; junction bases not matched to a gene: 2. CDR3 protein: CSVEVGGDEKLFF. DNA for the CDR3: TGCAGCGTTGAAGTAGGGGGCGATGAAAAACTGTTTTTT.

This chain links TRBV2 with TRBJ2-3; weak D call: TRBD2 (6 bases). The CDR3 totals 13 residues. The V and J ends lost 3 bases and 8 bases respectively, with 12 bases between them. From germline, CDR1 is SNHLY and CDR2 FYNNEI. The CDR3 loop is CASSEGGLGTQYF. CDR3 coding DNA: TGTGCCAGCAGTGAGGGAGGCCTTGGTACGCAGTATTTT.

The chain uses TRBV10-3 and TRBJ2-1; 7 nucleotides line up with TRBD2. The V gene's germline CDR1 is ENHRY and CDR2 SYGVKD. The J segment lost 0 bases and the V segment lost 11 bases, leaving 13 bases of the junction unmatched. The CDR3 spans 16 residues. The CDR3 bases are TGTGCCGTCTCCATACTAGCGTCCAGCTCCTACAATGAGCAGTTCTTC. Protein sequence: CAVSILASSSYNEQFF.